Shown below are 21 T cell receptor beta chains from a single sample sequenced in a study of CD8+CD57+ T cells in acquired aplastic anemia. Template material for TCR beta VDJ and CDR3 profiling consisted of genomic DNA. TCRdb processed the reads anew with MiXCR; each CDR3 protein has one entry. The table shows tens of thousands of distinct CDR3 sequences, with over 35% occurring only once. Input material: sorted CD4+, CD8+, or CD8+CD57+ T cells (not recorded which) from PBMCs. These receptors all stem from a human donor in good health, serving as a control.

This clonotype appeared many times. The chain uses TRBV7-6 and TRBJ2-7; 8 nucleotides line up with TRBD2. Germline CDR1 is SGHVS and CDR2 is FNYEAQ. This CDR3 is built from 16 residues. Germline trimming cut 1 base from V and 5 bases from J; bases unmatched to any gene: 10. CDR3 nucleotides: TGTGCCAGCAGCTTAGAATTAGTAGCGGGGAGTGACGAGCAGTACTTC. Translated, it gives CASSLELVAGSDEQYF.

J is TRBJ2-1 and V is TRBV15; TRBD2 is a possible D gene (6 bases). V lost 5 bases, J lost 2 bases, and 13 bases lay in between. The CDR3 has 15 residues. Germline values: CDR1 LNHNV, CDR2 YYDKDF (reference sequence). The CDR3 nucleotides read TGTGCCACCAGCTTGGAGGAGGGGACCTACAATGAGCAGTTCTTC. This codes for CATSLEEGTYNEQFF.

This clonotype has more than one count but fewer than ten. Sequence at one end of the junction differs from germline and may be a read error. The chain employs TRBV29-1 and TRBJ2-5; TRBD2 matches at 8 bases. The germline CDR1 and CDR2 sequences are SQVTM and ANQGSEA. This CDR3 contains 12 residues. CDR3 bases: TGCAGCGTTGCAGCGGGAGTGGGGAGTATGTTCTTC. Amino acid sequence: CSVAAGVGSMFF.

The chain joins TRBV2 to TRBJ2-2; TRBD2 matches at 14 bases. This CDR3 region has 15 residues. The junction had 5 bases not matched to a gene; V was cut back by 6 bases and J by 8 bases. Germline V gives CDR1 SNHLY, CDR2 FYNNEI. CDR3 sequence: CASRGLAGAGGELFF. The CDR3 DNA is TGTGCCAGCAGGGGACTAGCGGGGGCGGGAGGGGAGCTGTTTTTT.

This clonotype was seen at least ten times. The genes are TRBV27 and TRBJ2-3, with D perhaps matching TRBD1 or TRBD2 (6 bases each). This CDR3 is built from 13 residues. Germline V gene data show CDR1 as MNHEY and CDR2 as SMNVEV (reference sequence). V was shortened by 4 bases and J by 4 bases, with 9 bases between the two germline ends. CDR3 protein: CASSSGGSDTQYF. The CDR3 bases are TGTGCCAGCAGTTCCGGGGGCTCAGATACGCAGTATTTT.

This clonotype occurred a few times. The rearrangement joins TRBV5-1 to TRBJ1-1, with 9 bases matching TRBD1. This CDR3 contains 16 residues. Losses at the gene ends were 0 bases for V and 1 base for J; bases not matched to a gene: 4. The V gene's germline CDR1 is SGHRS and CDR2 YFSETQ. CDR3 sequence reads: CASSLGDRVKNTEAFF. The CDR3 DNA reads TGCGCCAGCAGCTTGGGGGACAGGGTGAAGAACACTGAAGCTTTCTTT. Full variable domain (outside the CDR3, taken from reference TRBV5-1 and TRBJ1-1): KAGVTQTPRYLIKTRGQQVTLSCSPISGHRSVSWYQQTPGQGLQFLFEYFSETQRNKGNFPGRFSGRQFSNSRSEMNVSTLELGDSALYLCASSLGDRVKNTEAFFGQGTRLTVV.

The genes are TRBV25-1 and TRBJ1-1; D is perhaps TRBD1 (5 bases). Germline CDR1 MGHDK, CDR2 SYGVNS. V lost 4 bases, J lost 6 bases, and 9 bases lay in between. This CDR3 comprises 12 residues. CDR3 sequence: CASSVGTSEAFF. Here the CDR3 DNA reads TGTGCCAGCAGTGTCGGGACCTCTGAAGCTTTCTTT.

This sequence joins TRBV5-6 and TRBJ2-7; 9 bases agree with TRBD1. CDR1 SGHDT and CDR2 YYEEEE come from the germline V gene. Unmatched junction bases numbered 8, after V lost 1 base and J lost 3 bases. The CDR3 is made up of 16 amino acids. The CDR3 spells CASSLKGAGQGYEQYF. In DNA form, the CDR3 reads TGTGCCAGCAGCTTGAAGGGTGCGGGACAGGGCTACGAGCAGTACTTC.

The genes are TRBV14 and TRBJ2-1; TRBD2 matches at 10 bases. The germline V gene has CDR1 SGHDN and CDR2 FVKESK. Trimming at V came to 4 bases and at J to 5 bases, leaving 8 bases not matched to a gene. CDR3 length: 16 amino acids. Written as DNA, the CDR3 is TGTGCCAGCAGCCCCCTTAGCGGGAGGTTGGACAATGAGCAGTTCTTC. This sequence encodes CASSPLSGRLDNEQFF. The full variable domain, its missing parts supplied by reference TRBV14 and TRBJ2-1, is EAGVTQFPSHSVIEKGQTVTLRCDPISGHDNLYWYRRVMGKEIKFLLHFVKESKQDESGMPNNRFLAERTGGTYSTLKVQPAELEDSGVYFCASSPLSGRLDNEQFFGPGTRLTVL.

The CDR3 protein is CASSEYLTDSPLHF. The CDR3, as DNA: TGTGCCAGCAGTGAATACTTAACCGATTCACCCCTCCACTTT. The chain has TRBV25-1 and TRBJ1-6; D is undetermined. The V end lost 0 bases, the J end lost 8 bases, and 8 bases lay between the germline ends. CDR3 length equals 14 residues. CDR1 MGHDK and CDR2 SYGVNS come from the germline V gene.

This clonotype has at least ten counts. This CDR3 is CSAPPLDACTF. The CDR3 DNA is TGCAGTGCCCCACCCCTCGACGCCTGCACCTTC. The chain couples TRBV20-1 to TRBJ1-2, with unresolved D. The germline V and J ends were trimmed by 6 bases and 13 bases, with 18 bases remaining between them. The V gene's germline CDR1 is DFQATT and CDR2 SNEGSKA (reference sequence). The CDR3 has 11 amino acids.

This clonotype showed up just a few times. V and J are TRBV30 and TRBJ1-1, with 7 bases matching TRBD1. After removal of 8 bases from V and 6 bases from J, the junction contained 12 bases not matched to a gene. This CDR3 is built from 13 residues. From germline, CDR1 is GTSNPN and CDR2 SVGIG (reference sequence). CDR3 sequence reads: CAGLGDSEAEAFF. CDR3 nucleotides: TGTGCCGGATTGGGGGACAGTGAAGCTGAAGCTTTCTTT.

This clonotype appeared many times. The rearrangement uses TRBV2 and TRBJ2-7; 7 nucleotides match TRBD1. The CDR3 contains 13 residues. CDR1 SNHLY and CDR2 FYNNEI come from the germline V gene. V was pared by 2 bases and J by 4 bases, with 2 bases of the junction left unmatched. The DNA of the CDR3 is TGTGCCAGCAGTGAAAAGGGGGCTTACGAGCAGTACTTC. Protein: CASSEKGAYEQYF.

This clonotype came up a few times. J is TRBJ1-1 and V is TRBV5-6; 7 nucleotides match TRBD1. Germline V CDR1 and CDR2: SGHDT, YYEEEE. V lost 4 bases to trimming and J lost 4 bases; unmatched junction nucleotides: 7. There are 14 residues in the CDR3. This chain's CDR3 is CASSRGQVGTEAFF. The CDR3 DNA reads TGTGCCAGCAGCCGCGGACAGGTCGGCACTGAAGCTTTCTTT.

The rearrangement joins TRBV27 to TRBJ1-5, with D hard to call. The CDR3 is 13 residues long. V was cut by 5 bases and J by 4 bases, with 9 bases left in between. Germline CDR1 and CDR2: MNHEY and SMNVEV (reference sequence). CDR3 loop: CASSRASNQPQHF. The CDR3 coding sequence is TGTGCCAGCAGTAGGGCCAGTAATCAGCCCCAGCATTTT.

There are a few counts of this clonotype. The chain links TRBV6-1 to TRBJ1-5; D call uncertain. CDR1 and CDR2 (germline): MNHNS, SASEGT. This CDR3 spans 17 amino acids. V was cut by 1 base and J by 0 bases, with 13 bases left in between. The CDR3 spells CASSEEGSVYSNQPQHF. DNA of the CDR3: TGTGCCAGCAGTGAAGAGGGATCCGTTTATAGCAATCAGCCCCAGCATTTT.

This clonotype was observed a few times. The chain links TRBV5-4 to TRBJ2-2; 8 nucleotides align to TRBD1. CDR3 length equals 16 residues. V dropped 0 bases and J dropped 7; count of bases not matched to a gene: 8. Per the germline V gene, CDR1 is SGHNT and CDR2 is YYREEE (reference sequence). The CDR3 is CASSLGQGRFRGELFF. The DNA for the CDR3 is TGTGCCAGCAGCTTGGGACAGGGGAGATTCCGCGGGGAGCTGTTTTTT.

Concerning this clonotype itself: A much larger clone sits a single nucleotide away, making a read error possible. CDR3 nucleotides: TGCGCCAGCAGCTGGGCGGGAGTTTGGAATGAGCAGTTCTTC. Translation: CASSWAGVWNEQFF. This chain links TRBV5-1 with TRBJ2-1; 7 positions match TRBD2. The germline V gene encodes CDR1 SGHRS and CDR2 YFSETQ. The CDR3 has 14 amino acids. V shed 3 bases, J shed 7 bases, and the junction held 7 bases outside the gene matches.

This clonotype was seen a few times. V is TRBV27 and J is TRBJ2-7; TRBD1 or TRBD2 may be the D gene (5 bases each). The germline V gene has CDR1 MNHEY and CDR2 SMNVEV (reference sequence). The V end lost 4 bases, the J end lost 3 bases, and 19 bases lay between the germline ends. The CDR3 sequence is 16 residues long. CDR3 nucleotides: TGTGCCAGCAGTTCCCCCGACAGAGGAGGCGTCTACGAGCAGTACTTC. This sequence encodes CASSSPDRGGVYEQYF.

This clonotype has only a few counts. The CDR3 spells CSAPDRVNTGELFF. The CDR3, as DNA: TGCAGTGCACCCGACAGGGTAAACACCGGGGAGCTGTTTTTT. This chain uses TRBV20-1 with TRBJ2-2; TRBD1 aligns across 7 bases. This CDR3 is built from 14 residues. Trimming at V came to 6 bases and at J to 2 bases, leaving 6 bases not matched to a gene. Germline CDR1 is DFQATT and CDR2 is SNEGSKA (reference sequence).

The chain employs TRBV28 and TRBJ2-2; weak D call: TRBD1 (6 bases). V shed 8 bases and J shed 5 bases, with 12 bases lying between them. CDR1 and CDR2 from the germline V gene are MDHEN and SYDVKM. This CDR3 contains 13 residues. Written as DNA, the CDR3 is TGTGCCAGCCGACGTACAGGGACCGGGGAGCTGTTTTTT. This encodes CASRRTGTGELFF.